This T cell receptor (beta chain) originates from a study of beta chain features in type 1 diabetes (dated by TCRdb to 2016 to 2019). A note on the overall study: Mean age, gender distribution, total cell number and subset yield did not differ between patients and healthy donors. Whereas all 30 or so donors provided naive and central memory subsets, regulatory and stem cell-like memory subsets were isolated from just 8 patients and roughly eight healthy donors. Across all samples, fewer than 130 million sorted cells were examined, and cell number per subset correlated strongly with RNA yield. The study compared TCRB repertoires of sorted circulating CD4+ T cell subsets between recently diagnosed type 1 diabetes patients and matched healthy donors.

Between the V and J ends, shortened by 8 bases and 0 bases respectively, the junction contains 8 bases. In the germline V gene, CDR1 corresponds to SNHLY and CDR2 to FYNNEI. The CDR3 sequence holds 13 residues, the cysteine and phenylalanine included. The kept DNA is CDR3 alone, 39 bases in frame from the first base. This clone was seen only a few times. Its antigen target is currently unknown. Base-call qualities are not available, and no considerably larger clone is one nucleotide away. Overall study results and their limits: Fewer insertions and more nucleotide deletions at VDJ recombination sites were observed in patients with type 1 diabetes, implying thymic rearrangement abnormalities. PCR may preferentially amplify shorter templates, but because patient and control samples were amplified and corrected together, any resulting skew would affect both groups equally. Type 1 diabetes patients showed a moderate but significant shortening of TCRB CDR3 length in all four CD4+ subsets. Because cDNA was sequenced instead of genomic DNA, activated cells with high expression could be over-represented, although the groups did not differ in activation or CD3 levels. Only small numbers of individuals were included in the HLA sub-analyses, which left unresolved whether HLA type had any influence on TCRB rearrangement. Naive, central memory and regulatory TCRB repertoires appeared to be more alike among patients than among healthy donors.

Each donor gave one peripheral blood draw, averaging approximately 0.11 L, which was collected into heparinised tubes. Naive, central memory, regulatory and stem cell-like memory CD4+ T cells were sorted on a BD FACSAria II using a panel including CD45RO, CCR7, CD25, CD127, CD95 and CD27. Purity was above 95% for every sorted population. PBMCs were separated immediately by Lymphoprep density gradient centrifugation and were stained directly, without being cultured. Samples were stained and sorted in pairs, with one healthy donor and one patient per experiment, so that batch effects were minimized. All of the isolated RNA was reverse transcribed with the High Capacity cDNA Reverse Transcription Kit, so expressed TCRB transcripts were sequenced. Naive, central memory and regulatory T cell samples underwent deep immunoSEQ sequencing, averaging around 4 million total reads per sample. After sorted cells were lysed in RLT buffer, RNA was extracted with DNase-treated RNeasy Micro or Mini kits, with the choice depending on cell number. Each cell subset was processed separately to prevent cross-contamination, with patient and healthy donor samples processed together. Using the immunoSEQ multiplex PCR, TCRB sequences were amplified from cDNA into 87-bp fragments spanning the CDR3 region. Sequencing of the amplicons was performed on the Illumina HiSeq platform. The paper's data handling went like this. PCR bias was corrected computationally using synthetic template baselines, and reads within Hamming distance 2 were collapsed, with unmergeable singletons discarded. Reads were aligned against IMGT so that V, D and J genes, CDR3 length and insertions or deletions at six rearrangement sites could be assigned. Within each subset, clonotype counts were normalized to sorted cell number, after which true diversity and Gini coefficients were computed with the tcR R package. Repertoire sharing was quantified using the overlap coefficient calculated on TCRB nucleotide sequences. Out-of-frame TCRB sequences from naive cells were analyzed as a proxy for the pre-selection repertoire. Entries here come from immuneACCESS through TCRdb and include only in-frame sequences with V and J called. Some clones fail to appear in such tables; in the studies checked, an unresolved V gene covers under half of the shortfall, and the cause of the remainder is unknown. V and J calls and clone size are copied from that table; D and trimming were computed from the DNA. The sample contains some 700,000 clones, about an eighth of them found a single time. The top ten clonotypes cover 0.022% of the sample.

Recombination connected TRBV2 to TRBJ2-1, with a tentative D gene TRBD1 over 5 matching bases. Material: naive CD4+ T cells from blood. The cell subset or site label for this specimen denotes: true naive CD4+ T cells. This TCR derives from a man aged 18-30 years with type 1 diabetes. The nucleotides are TGTGCCAGCCACAGGATCTCCTACAATGAGCAGTTCTTC. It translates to CASHRISYNEQFF.